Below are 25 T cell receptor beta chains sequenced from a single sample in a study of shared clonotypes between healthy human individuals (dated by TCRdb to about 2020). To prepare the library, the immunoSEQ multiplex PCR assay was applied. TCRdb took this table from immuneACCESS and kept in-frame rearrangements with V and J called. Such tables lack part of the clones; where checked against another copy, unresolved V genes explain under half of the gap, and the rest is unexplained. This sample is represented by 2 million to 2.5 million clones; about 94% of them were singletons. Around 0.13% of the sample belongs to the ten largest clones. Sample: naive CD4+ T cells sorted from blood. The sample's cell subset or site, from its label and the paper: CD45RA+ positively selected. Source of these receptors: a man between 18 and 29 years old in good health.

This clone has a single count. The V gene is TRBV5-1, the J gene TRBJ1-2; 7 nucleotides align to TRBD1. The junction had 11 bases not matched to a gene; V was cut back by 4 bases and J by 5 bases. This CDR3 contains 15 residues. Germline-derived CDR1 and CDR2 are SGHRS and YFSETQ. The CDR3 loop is CASSPAQGNLYGYTF. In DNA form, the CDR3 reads TGCGCCAGCAGCCCCGCACAGGGGAATCTATATGGCTACACCTTC. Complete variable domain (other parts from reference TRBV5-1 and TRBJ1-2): KAGVTQTPRYLIKTRGQQVTLSCSPISGHRSVSWYQQTPGQGLQFLFEYFSETQRNKGNFPGRFSGRQFSNSRSEMNVSTLELGDSALYLCASSPAQGNLYGYTFGSGTRLTVV.

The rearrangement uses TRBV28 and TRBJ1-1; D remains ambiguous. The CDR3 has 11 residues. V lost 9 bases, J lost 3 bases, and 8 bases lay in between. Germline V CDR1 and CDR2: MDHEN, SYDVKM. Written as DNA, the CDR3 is TGTGCCAGTTCTATAGACACTGAAGCTTTCTTT. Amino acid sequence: CASSIDTEAFF.

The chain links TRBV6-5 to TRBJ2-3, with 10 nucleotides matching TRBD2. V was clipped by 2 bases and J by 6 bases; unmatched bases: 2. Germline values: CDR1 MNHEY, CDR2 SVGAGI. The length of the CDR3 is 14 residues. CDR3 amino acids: CASSYASGSDTQYF. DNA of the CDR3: TGTGCCAGCAGTTACGCTAGCGGGAGCGATACGCAGTATTTT.

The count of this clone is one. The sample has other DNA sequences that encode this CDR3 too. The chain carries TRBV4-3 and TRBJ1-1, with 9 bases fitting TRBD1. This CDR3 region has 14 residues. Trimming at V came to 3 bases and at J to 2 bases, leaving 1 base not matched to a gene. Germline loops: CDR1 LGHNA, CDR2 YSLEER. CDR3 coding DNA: TGCGCCAGCAGCCAGGGACAGGGAAACACTGAAGCTTTCTTT. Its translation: CASSQGQGNTEAFF.

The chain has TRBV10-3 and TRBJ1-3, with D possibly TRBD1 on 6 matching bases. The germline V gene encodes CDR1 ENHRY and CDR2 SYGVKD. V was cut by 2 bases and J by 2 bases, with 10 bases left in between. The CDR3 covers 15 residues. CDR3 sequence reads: CAISETGTPGNTIYF. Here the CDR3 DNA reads TGTGCCATCAGTGAGACAGGGACTCCTGGAAACACCATATATTTT.

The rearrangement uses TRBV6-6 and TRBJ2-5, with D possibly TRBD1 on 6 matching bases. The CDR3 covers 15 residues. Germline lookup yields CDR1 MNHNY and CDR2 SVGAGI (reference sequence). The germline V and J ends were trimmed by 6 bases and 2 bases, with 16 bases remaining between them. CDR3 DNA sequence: TGTGCCAGCAGGTCAGGGGACGGCTTACAAGAGACCCAGTACTTC. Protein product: CASRSGDGLQETQYF.

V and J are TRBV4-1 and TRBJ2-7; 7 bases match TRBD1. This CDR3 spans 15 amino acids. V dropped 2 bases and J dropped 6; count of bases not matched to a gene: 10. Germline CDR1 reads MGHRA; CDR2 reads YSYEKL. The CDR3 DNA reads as TGCGCCAGCAGCCAACCCGCTAGTTACAGGGGCGAGCAGTACTTC. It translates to CASSQPASYRGEQYF.

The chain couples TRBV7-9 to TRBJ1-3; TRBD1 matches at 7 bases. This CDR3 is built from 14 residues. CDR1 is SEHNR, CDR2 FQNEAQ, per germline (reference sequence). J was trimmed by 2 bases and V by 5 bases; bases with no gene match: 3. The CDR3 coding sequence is TGTGCCAGCAGCAACGACAGGGCTGGAAACACCATATATTTT. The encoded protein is CASSNDRAGNTIYF. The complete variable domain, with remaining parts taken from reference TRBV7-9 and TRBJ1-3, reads DTGVSQNPRHKITKRGQNVTFRCDPISEHNRLYWYRQTLGQGPEFLTYFQNEAQLEKSRLLSDRFSAERPKGSFSTLEIQRTEQGDSAMYLCASSNDRAGNTIYFGEGSWLTVV.

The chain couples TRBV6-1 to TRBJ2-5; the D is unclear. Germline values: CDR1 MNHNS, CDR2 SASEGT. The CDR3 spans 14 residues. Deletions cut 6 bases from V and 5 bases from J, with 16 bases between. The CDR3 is CASRPQGGSETQYF. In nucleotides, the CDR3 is TGTGCCAGCAGACCACAAGGCGGATCTGAGACCCAGTACTTC.

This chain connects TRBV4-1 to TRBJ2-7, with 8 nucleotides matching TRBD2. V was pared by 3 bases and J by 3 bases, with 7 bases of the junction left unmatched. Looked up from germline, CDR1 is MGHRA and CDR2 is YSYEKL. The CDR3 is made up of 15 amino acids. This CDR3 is CASSQAGTSLYEQYF. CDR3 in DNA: TGCGCCAGCAGCCAGGCCGGGACTAGTCTCTACGAGCAGTACTTC.

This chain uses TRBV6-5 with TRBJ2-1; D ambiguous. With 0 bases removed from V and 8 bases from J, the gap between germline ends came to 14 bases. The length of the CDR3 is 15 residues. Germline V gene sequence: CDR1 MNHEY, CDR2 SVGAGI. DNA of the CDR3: TGTGCCAGCAGTTACTCGCGCCCCTTGGGGTATGAGCAGTTCTTC. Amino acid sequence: CASSYSRPLGYEQFF.

This chain's CDR3 is CASSLAGKANYGYTF. The DNA of the CDR3 is TGTGCCAGCAGCTTAGCCGGGAAAGCAAACTATGGCTACACCTTC. V usage is TRBV7-2 and J usage is TRBJ1-2, with no clear D. The CDR3 is 15 residues long. With 0 bases removed from V and 2 bases from J, the gap between germline ends came to 10 bases. Germline-derived CDR1 and CDR2 are SGHTA and FQGNSA.

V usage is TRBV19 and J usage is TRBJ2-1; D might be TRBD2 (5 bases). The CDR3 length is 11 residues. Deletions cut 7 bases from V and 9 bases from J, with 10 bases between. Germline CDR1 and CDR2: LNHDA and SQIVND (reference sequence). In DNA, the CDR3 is TGTGCCAGTACCCGGGGTAGTGAGCAGTTCTTC. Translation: CASTRGSEQFF.

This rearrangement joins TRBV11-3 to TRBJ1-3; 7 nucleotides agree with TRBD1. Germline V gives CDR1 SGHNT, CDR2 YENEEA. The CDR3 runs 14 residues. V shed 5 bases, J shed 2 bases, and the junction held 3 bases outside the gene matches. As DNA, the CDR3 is TGTGCCAGCAGCCCGCAGGGGGCTGGAAACACCATATATTTT. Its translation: CASSPQGAGNTIYF.

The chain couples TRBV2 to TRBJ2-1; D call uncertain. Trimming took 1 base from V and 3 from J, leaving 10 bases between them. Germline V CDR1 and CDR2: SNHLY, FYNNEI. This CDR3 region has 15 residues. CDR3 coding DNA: TGTGCCAGCAGTGAAGTAGCTCAGATCTACAATGAGCAGTTCTTC. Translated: CASSEVAQIYNEQFF.

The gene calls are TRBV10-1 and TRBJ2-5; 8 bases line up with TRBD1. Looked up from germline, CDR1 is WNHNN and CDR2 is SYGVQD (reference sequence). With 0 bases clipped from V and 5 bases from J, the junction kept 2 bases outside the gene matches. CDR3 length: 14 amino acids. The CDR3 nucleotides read TGCGCCAGCAGTGAGTCGACAGGGGACGAGACCCAGTACTTC. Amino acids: CASSESTGDETQYF.

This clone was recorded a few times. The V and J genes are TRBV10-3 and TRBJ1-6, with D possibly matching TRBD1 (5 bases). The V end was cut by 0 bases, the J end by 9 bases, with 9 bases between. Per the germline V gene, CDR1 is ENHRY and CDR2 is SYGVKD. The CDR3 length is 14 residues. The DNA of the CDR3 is TGTGCCATCAGTGAGTCAGTCAGGGTTTCACCCCTCCACTTT. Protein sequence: CAISESVRVSPLHF.

The CDR3 loop is CASRQAGGSGDTQYF. In DNA, the CDR3 is TGTGCCAGCAGGCAAGCGGGGGGCTCCGGAGATACGCAGTATTTT. The chain couples TRBV11-2 to TRBJ2-3, with 9 bases that match TRBD2. There are 15 residues in the CDR3. The germline V gene encodes CDR1 SGHAT and CDR2 FQNNGV. V lost 6 bases, J lost 5 bases, and 9 bases stayed unmatched.

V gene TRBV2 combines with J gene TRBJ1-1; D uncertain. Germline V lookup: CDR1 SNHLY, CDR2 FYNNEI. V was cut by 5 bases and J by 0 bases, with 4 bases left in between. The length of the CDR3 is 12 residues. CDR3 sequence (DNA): TGTGCCAGCAGTACAATGAACACTGAAGCTTTCTTT. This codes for CASSTMNTEAFF.

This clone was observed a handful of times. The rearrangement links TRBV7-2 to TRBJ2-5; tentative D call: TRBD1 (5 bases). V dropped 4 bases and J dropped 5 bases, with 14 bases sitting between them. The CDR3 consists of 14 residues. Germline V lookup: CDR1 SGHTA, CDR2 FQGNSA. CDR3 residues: CASSYGQARETQYF. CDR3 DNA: TGTGCCAGCAGCTACGGACAAGCCCGGGAGACCCAGTACTTC.

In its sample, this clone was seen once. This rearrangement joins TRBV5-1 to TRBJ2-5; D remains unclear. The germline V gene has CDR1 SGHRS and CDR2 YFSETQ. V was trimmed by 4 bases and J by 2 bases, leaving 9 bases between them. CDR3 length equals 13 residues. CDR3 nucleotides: TGCGCCAGCAGCGTGGGATGGCAAGAGACCCAGTACTTC. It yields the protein CASSVGWQETQYF. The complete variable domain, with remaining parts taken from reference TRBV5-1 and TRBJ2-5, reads KAGVTQTPRYLIKTRGQQVTLSCSPISGHRSVSWYQQTPGQGLQFLFEYFSETQRNKGNFPGRFSGRQFSNSRSEMNVSTLELGDSALYLCASSVGWQETQYFGPGTRLLVL.

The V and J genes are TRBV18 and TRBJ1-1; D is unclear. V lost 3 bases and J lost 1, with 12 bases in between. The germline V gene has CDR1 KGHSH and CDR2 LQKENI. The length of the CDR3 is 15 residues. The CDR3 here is CASSPEDGPNTEAFF. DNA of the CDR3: TGTGCCAGCTCACCGGAGGACGGGCCGAACACTGAAGCTTTCTTT. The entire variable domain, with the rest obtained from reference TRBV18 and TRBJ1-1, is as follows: NAGVMQNPRHLVRRRGQEARLRCSPMKGHSHVYWYRQLPEEGLKFMVYLQKENIIDESGMPKERFSAEFPKEGPSILRIQQVVRGDSAAYFCASSPEDGPNTEAFFGQGTRLTVV.

This CDR3 reads CARLSQGINSPLHF. The CDR3 DNA sequence: TGTGCCAGGCTTTCACAAGGGATTAATTCACCCCTCCACTTT. This chain joins TRBV2 and TRBJ1-6; D uncertain. The V gene lost 9 bases and the J gene lost 6 bases, with 15 bases spanning the gap. Germline-derived CDR1 and CDR2 are SNHLY and FYNNEI. The CDR3 runs to 14 residues.

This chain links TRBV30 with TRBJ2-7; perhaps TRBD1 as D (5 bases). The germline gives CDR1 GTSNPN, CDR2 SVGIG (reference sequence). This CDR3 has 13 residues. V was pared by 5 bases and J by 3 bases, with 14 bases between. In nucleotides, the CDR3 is TGTGCCTGGTCACAGGTCCCCATCTACGAGCAGTACTTC. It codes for CAWSQVPIYEQYF.

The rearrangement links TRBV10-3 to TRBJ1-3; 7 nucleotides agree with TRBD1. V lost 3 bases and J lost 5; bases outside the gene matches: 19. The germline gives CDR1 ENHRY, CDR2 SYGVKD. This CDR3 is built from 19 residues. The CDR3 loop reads CAISETTGRKITSRNTIYF. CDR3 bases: TGTGCCATCAGTGAAACGACAGGGCGCAAGATAACGTCGAGAAACACCATATATTTT.